This is a list of T cell receptor beta chains from one sample in a study of regulatory and conventional T cells in RAG deficiency. Using immunoSEQ multiplex PCR, the repertoire was profiled, and TCRdb retains in-frame clones only, with some absent. The sample lists 32,000 or so clones; 70% to 90% were seen once. These same data were also listed under a study on regulatory T cells.

Sequencing was done on a sample of CD8+ T cells sorted from blood. All receptors derive from a human donor in good health. CDR3s include the opening cysteine and the closing phenylalanine or tryptophan. The D gene is left open where the match is weak. Size is omitted from some rows. Given values are once, few, many or a class for expanded clones.

len,j_gene,abundance,d_gene,v_gene,CDR3nt,CDR3aa
16,TRBJ1-1,-,TRBD1,TRBV10-3,TGTGCCATCAGTGAATCGCAGGGGGCATGGGGCACTGAAGCTTTCTTT,CAISESQGAWGTEAFF
17,TRBJ1-5,-,-,TRBV19,TGTGCCAGTAGTAGGGGCGCGACAGTGAATAGCAATCAGCCCCAGCATTTT,CASSRGATVNSNQPQHF
13,TRBJ2-1,-,-,TRBV27,TGTGCCAGCGGCTTGAGCTCCTACAATGAGCAGTTCTTC,CASGLSSYNEQFF
15,TRBJ2-7,-,-,TRBV27,TGTGCCAGCAGGCTAACCCCCGGGATGTCCTACGAGCAGTACTTC,CASRLTPGMSYEQYF
15,TRBJ2-1,-,-,TRBV5-6,TGTGCCAGCAGCTTGTGGGGAGTAGGCTACAATGAGCAGTTCTTC,CASSLWGVGYNEQFF
15,TRBJ2-3,-,-,TRBV4-1,TGCGCCAGCAGCCCGGTCTACCCTAGCACAGATACGCAGTATTTT,CASSPVYPSTDTQYF
12,TRBJ1-2,-,TRBD1,TRBV6-1,TGTGCCAGCGGACAGGGGAACTATGGCTACACCTTC,CASGQGNYGYTF
16,TRBJ2-7,once,-,TRBV7-6,TGTGCCAGCAGCTTAGGTAGCCGGGACTCTGGGAGCGAGCAGTACTTC,CASSLGSRDSGSEQYF
15,TRBJ1-4,-,-,TRBV4-1,TGCGCCAGCAGCCAAGCGGGTTCCGGTAATGAAAAACTGTTTTTT,CASSQAGSGNEKLFF
16,TRBJ2-1,-,-,TRBV4-1,TGCGCCAGCAGCCAAGGGATAGCGCCCCGGGGCGATGAGCAGTTCTTC,CASSQGIAPRGDEQFF
17,TRBJ2-7,-,TRBD2,TRBV6-4,TGTGCCAGCAGTGACCCCGACGGGCTAGCGGGGATCTACGAGCAGTACTTC,CASSDPDGLAGIYEQYF
13,TRBJ1-1,-,TRBD1,TRBV27,TGTGCCAGCCAGGACAGGGGGAACACTGAAGCTTTCTTT,CASQDRGNTEAFF
16,TRBJ2-7,-,-,TRBV30,TGTGCCTGGAGTGCCACCGATCGGGACATCTCCTACGAGCAGTACTTC,CAWSATDRDISYEQYF
13,TRBJ2-7,-,TRBD1,TRBV25-1,TGTGCCAGCAGTGTTCAGGGGGCGAGCGAGCAGTACTTC,CASSVQGASEQYF
15,TRBJ1-5,-,-,TRBV4-1,TGCGCCAGCAGCCATACGGGGGATAGCAATCAGCCCCAGCATTTT,CASSHTGDSNQPQHF
15,TRBJ2-3,once,TRBD2,TRBV28,TGTGCCAGCAGTTGGGCGGGAGTGGGCACAGATACGCAGTATTTT,CASSWAGVGTDTQYF
13,TRBJ2-5,-,-,TRBV5-6,TGTGCCAGCAGCTTGGTGAGGGGAGAGACCCAGTACTTC,CASSLVRGETQYF
15,TRBJ2-1,-,-,TRBV6-1,TGTGCCAGCAGCCAGGGGGACTGGGCCTACAATGAGCAGTTCTTC,CASSQGDWAYNEQFF
12,TRBJ1-2,-,-,TRBV28,TGTGCCAGCAGTTTATTAAGACGTGGCTACACCTTC,CASSLLRRGYTF
13,TRBJ1-2,-,-,TRBV19,TGTGCCAGTAGTATCGATTATGTGGGAAGCTACACCTTC,CASSIDYVGSYTF
16,TRBJ2-1,-,-,TRBV29-1,TGCAGCGTTGAAGATCTAGCCGGGAGTCTCAACAATGAGCAGTTCTTC,CSVEDLAGSLNNEQFF
15,TRBJ1-4,-,-,TRBV30,TGTGCCTGGAGTGTTAAGACAGGCGGCGGTGAAAAACTGTTTTTT,CAWSVKTGGGEKLFF
15,TRBJ2-1,once,-,TRBV5-1,TGCGCCAGCAGCTTGGTGGGTGTCGGAGACAATGAGCAGTTCTTC,CASSLVGVGDNEQFF
16,TRBJ1-2,-,TRBD1,TRBV5-6,TGTGCCAGCAGCTTGAGAGGGGGCGATGGGCTCTATGGCTACACCTTC,CASSLRGGDGLYGYTF
12,TRBJ1-1,-,-,TRBV30,TGTGCCTGGGACGGAGTGAACACTGAAGCTTTCTTT,CAWDGVNTEAFF
11,TRBJ2-5,-,-,TRBV10-3,TGTGCCATCATGGACCAAGAGACCCAGTACTTC,CAIMDQETQYF
15,TRBJ1-4,once,-,TRBV4-1,TGCGCCAGCAGCCAAGTCCGACCACTCAATGAAAAACTGTTTTTT,CASSQVRPLNEKLFF
14,TRBJ2-7,-,-,TRBV5-1,TGCGCCAGCAGCTTGCGCCAAGGGGCCTACGAGCAGTACTTC,CASSLRQGAYEQYF
15,TRBJ2-2,-,-,TRBV5-1,TGCGCCAGCAGCTTTACGGGACTCGACACCGGGGAGCTGTTTTTT,CASSFTGLDTGELFF
15,TRBJ1-5,-,-,TRBV6-5,TGTGCCAGCAGTTACTCTTTTAAGGTTGCTCAGCCCCAGCATTTT,CASSYSFKVAQPQHF
13,TRBJ1-1,-,-,TRBV6-6,TGTGCCAGCAGGTTGTGGGGGGACACTGAAGCTTTCTTT,CASRLWGDTEAFF
13,TRBJ1-1,-,-,TRBV6-5,TGTGCCAGCAGTTACAACGGGAACACTGAAGCTTTCTTT,CASSYNGNTEAFF
14,TRBJ2-3,-,-,TRBV15,TGTGCCACCAGCAGCATGGGCGGCACAGATACGCAGTATTTT,CATSSMGGTDTQYF
13,TRBJ1-6,-,-,TRBV30,TGTGCCTGGACAGGGGTCCGGAATTCACCCCTCCACTTT,CAWTGVRNSPLHF
15,TRBJ2-1,-,TRBD1,TRBV7-3,TGTGCCAGCAGCCCAGAGGACAGGGTTTACAATGAGCAGTTCTTC,CASSPEDRVYNEQFF
13,TRBJ1-1,-,-,TRBV6-6,TGTGCCAGCAGCTCCGGGGCCCGCGGTGAGGCTTTCTTT,CASSSGARGEAFF
15,TRBJ1-3,-,-,TRBV9,TGTGCCAGCAGCCACCTAGGGGATTCTGGAAACACCATATATTTT,CASSHLGDSGNTIYF
13,TRBJ1-2,-,-,TRBV7-6,TGTGCCAGCAGCTTAGGGGAGGGGTCTGGCTACACCTTC,CASSLGEGSGYTF
15,TRBJ2-1,-,TRBD2,TRBV7-6,TGTGCCAGCAGCCATCTAGCGGGAGGCGGAGAGGAGCAGTTCTTC,CASSHLAGGGEEQFF
18,TRBJ2-1,-,-,TRBV4-1,TGCGCCAGCAGCCAAGGAGAAGGGCGGGGTAGGACCTACAATGAGCAGTTCTTC,CASSQGEGRGRTYNEQFF